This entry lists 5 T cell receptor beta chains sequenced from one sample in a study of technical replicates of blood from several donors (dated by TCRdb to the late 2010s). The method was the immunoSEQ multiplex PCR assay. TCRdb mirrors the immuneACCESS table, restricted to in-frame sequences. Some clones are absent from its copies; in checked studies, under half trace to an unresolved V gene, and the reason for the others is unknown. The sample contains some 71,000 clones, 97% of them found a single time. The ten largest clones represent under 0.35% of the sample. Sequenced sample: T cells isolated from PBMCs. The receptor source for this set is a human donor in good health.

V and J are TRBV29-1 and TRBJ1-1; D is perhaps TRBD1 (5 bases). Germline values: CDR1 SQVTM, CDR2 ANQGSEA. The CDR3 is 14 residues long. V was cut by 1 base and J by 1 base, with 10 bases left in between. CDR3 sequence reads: CSVEVGAGNTEAFF. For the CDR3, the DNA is TGCAGCGTTGAAGTAGGGGCAGGGAACACTGAAGCTTTCTTT.

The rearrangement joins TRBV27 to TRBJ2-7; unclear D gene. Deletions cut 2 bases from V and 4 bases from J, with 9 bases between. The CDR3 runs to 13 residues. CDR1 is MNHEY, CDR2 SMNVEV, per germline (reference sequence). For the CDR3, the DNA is TGTGCCAGCAGTTTAGGTTTAGTTTACGAGCAGTACTTC. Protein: CASSLGLVYEQYF.

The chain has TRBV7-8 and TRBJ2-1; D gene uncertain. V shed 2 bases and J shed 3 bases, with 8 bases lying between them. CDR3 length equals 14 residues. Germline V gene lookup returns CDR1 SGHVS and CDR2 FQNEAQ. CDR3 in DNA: TGTGCCAGCAGCTTATTGGGCAACTACAATGAGCAGTTCTTC. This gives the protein CASSLLGNYNEQFF.

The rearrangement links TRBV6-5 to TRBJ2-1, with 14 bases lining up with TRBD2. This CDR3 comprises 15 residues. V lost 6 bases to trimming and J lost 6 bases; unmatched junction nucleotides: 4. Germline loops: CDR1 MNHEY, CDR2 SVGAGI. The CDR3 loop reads CASRPGLAGVNEQFF. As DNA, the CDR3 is TGTGCCAGCAGACCGGGACTAGCGGGAGTCAATGAGCAGTTCTTC.

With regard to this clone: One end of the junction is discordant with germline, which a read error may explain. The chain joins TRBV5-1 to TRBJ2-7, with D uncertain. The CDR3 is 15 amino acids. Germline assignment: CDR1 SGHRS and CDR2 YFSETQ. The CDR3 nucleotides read TGCGCCAGTAGCTTGGACCCGCTGTCGGGCTACGAGCAGTACTTC. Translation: CASSLDPLSGYEQYF. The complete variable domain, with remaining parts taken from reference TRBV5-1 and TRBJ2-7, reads KAGVTQTPRYLIKTRGQQVTLSCSPISGHRSVSWYQQTPGQGLQFLFEYFSETQRNKGNFPGRFSGRQFSNSRSEMNVSTLELGDSALYLCASSLDPLSGYEQYFGPGTRLTVT.